This T cell receptor (beta chain) was sequenced during a study of OX40 agonist ivuxolimab in advanced cancers. The overall study: Ivuxolimab was administered intravenously to patients at 0.01 to 10 mg/kg every 2 weeks. Patients undergoing dose escalation presented with hepatocellular carcinoma, melanoma, renal cell or head and neck cancer. General study results and limits: Near-lowest levels of clonal expansion characterized partial responders at 0.1-3.0 mg/kg.

The junction had 5 bases not matched to a gene; V was cut back by 2 bases and J by 7 bases. The CDR3 extends over 15 amino acids. CDR1 is SGDLS and CDR2 is YYNGEE in the germline V gene. For this clone: Its antigen is not identified.

Sequencing used immunoSEQ multiplex PCR; TCRdb keeps in-frame clones, though not all of them. The data hold about 79,000 clones, with over 75% observed a single time. This rearrangement joins TRBV9 to TRBJ1-6; 8 bases are a match to TRBD1. The sample in question was CD4+ or CD8+ T cells sorted from blood, obtained in a trial of the OX40 agonist ivuxolimab. The receptor comes from an adult with an advanced solid tumor such as melanoma, head and neck, liver or kidney cancer. CDR3 sequence: CASSVQGAGNSPLHF. The CDR3 DNA reads as TGTGCCAGCAGCGTGCAGGGGGCGGGGAATTCACCCCTCCACTTT.